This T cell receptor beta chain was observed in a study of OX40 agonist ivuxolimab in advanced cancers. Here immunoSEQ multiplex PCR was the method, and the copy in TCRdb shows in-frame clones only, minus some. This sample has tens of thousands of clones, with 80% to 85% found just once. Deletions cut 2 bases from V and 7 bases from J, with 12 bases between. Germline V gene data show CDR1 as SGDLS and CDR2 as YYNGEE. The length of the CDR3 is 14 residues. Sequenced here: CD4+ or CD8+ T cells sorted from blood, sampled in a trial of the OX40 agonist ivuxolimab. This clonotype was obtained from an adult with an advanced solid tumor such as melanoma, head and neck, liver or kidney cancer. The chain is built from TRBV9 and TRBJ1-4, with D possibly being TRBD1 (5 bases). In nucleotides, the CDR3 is TGTGCCAGCAGCGTGGCTCAGGGTGGTGAAAAACTGTTTTTT. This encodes CASSVAQGGEKLFF.